This TCR beta chain was sequenced during a study of blood T cell repertoires in COVID-19. Study-wide context: From T cells, B-cell-depleted T cells, or PBMCs came the material, which was cDNA or gDNA.

Participants were placed into cohorts based on the clinical history they reported. The authors' processing: Amplified reference gene primers provided the basis for estimating nucleated cell counts. Profiled with immunoSEQ multiplex PCR; TCRdb holds only in-frame clones, not every one. V, J and clone size are those of that table, while D and trimming were read from the DNA. The data hold 200,000 to 250,000 clones, with around 84% observed a single time. Germline-derived CDR1 and CDR2 are SGDLS and YYNGEE. The ends were cut back, 0 bases at V and 9 bases at J, with 10 bases in the middle. The length of the CDR3 is 13 residues.

Material: PBMCs or T cells enriched from blood (not recorded which). This TCR came from a woman in her forties who had recovered from COVID-19. This chain uses TRBV9 with TRBJ2-1; D uncertain. The CDR3 sequence: CASSVVASGEQFF. CDR3 nucleotides: TGTGCCAGCAGCGTAGTGGCTAGTGGTGAGCAGTTCTTC.